The 20 T cell receptor beta chains below were found in one sample sequenced in a study of blood T cell repertoires in COVID-19. Assay: immunoSEQ multiplex PCR; the TCRdb copy retains only in-frame clones and omits some. The table includes approximately 82,000 clones, over 70% detected once. The sequenced sample consisted of peripheral blood. These receptors were obtained from a woman aged 60-75 years with acute or convalescent COVID-19.

The chain is built from TRBV7-2 and TRBJ1-2; 8 bases map to TRBD1. The CDR3 runs to 16 residues. Germline CDR1 SGHTA, CDR2 FQGNSA. The junction had 9 bases not matched to a gene; V was cut back by 0 bases and J by 6 bases. The DNA for the CDR3 is TGTGCCAGCAGCTTAGCCTCGACAGGGGCGAGGAATGGCTACACCTTC. Protein: CASSLASTGARNGYTF.

This chain connects TRBV7-3 to TRBJ2-3, with TRBD2 matching 7 bases. The length of the CDR3 is 17 residues. Germline CDR1 is SGHTA and CDR2 is FQGTGA. Trimming removed 0 bases from V and 0 bases from J; junction bases left unmatched: 6. DNA of the CDR3: TGTGCCAGCAGCTTAACCTCTCGGGGGGTGAGCACAGATACGCAGTATTTT. Translating gives CASSLTSRGVSTDTQYF.

The rearrangement links TRBV27 to TRBJ2-2, with 11 positions matching TRBD1. V was pared by 6 bases and J by 0 bases, with 0 bases of the junction left unmatched. The germline CDR1 and CDR2 sequences are MNHEY and SMNVEV (reference sequence). The CDR3 consists of 15 residues. CDR3 sequence: CASRGQGANTGELFF. CDR3 bases: TGTGCCAGCAGGGGACAGGGGGCGAACACCGGGGAGCTGTTTTTT.

The chain joins TRBV6-5 to TRBJ1-5; D remains unclear. Between the trimmed V and J ends, which lost 6 bases and 4 bases, there was a span of 10 bases. Germline V CDR1 and CDR2: MNHEY, SVGAGI. The CDR3 has 13 amino acids. Here the CDR3 reads CASSVIQNQPQHF. In DNA form, the CDR3 reads TGTGCCAGCAGCGTCATACAGAATCAGCCCCAGCATTTT.

The chain combines TRBV7-2 with TRBJ1-2, with D maybe TRBD1 (5 bases). The CDR3 contains 13 residues. CDR1 and CDR2 (germline): SGHTA, FQGNSA. V was pared by 8 bases and J by 5 bases, with 15 bases between. The CDR3 DNA reads as TGTGCCAGCGGTGTGGGGCATAGGTATGGCTACACCTTC. Amino acid sequence: CASGVGHRYGYTF.

This rearrangement joins TRBV5-1 to TRBJ2-1; TRBD1 is a possible D gene (5 bases). Germline-derived CDR1 and CDR2 are SGHRS and YFSETQ. Trimming cost V 0 bases and J 3 bases, with 13 bases left between them. CDR3 length equals 16 residues. The CDR3, as DNA: TGCGCCAGCAGCTTGGGGGGCTCCGCGAACTACAATGAGCAGTTCTTC. It codes for CASSLGGSANYNEQFF.

The chain combines TRBV5-1 with TRBJ2-3, with TRBD1 matching 7 bases. V shed 4 bases and J 3 bases; nucleotides not matched to a gene: 8. This CDR3 has 15 residues. Looked up from germline, CDR1 is SGHRS and CDR2 is YFSETQ. CDR3 protein: CASSGPGQTTDTQYF. For the CDR3, the DNA is TGCGCCAGCAGCGGACCGGGACAGACAACAGATACGCAGTATTTT.

The chain couples TRBV5-4 to TRBJ2-3; D gene uncertain. There are 14 residues in the CDR3. Trimming stripped 3 bases from V and 1 base from J, with 9 bases between. Germline CDR1 is SGHNT and CDR2 is YYREEE (reference sequence). In nucleotides, the CDR3 is TGTGCCAGCAGCTCTTTCCAGGGCACAGATACGCAGTATTTT. Translated, it gives CASSSFQGTDTQYF. Combining the CDR3 with reference TRBV5-4 and TRBJ2-3 gives the whole variable domain ETGVTQSPTHLIKTRGQQVTLRCSSQSGHNTVSWYQQALGQGPQFIFQYYREEENGRGNFPPRFSGLQFPNYSSELNVNALELDDSALYLCASSSFQGTDTQYFGPGTRLTVL.

This chain uses TRBV7-8 with TRBJ2-3, with TRBD1 identical over 7 bases. Trimming at V came to 2 bases and at J to 3 bases, leaving 11 bases not matched to a gene. Germline CDR1 SGHVS, CDR2 FQNEAQ. This CDR3 contains 17 residues. CDR3 in DNA: TGTGCCAGCAGCTTAAGGGGGCCGTCGTTGTCGACAGATACGCAGTATTTT. This translates into CASSLRGPSLSTDTQYF.

This chain connects TRBV27 to TRBJ2-1, with TRBD2 matching 9 bases. The junction had 5 bases not matched to a gene; V was cut back by 3 bases and J by 5 bases. Germline loops: CDR1 MNHEY, CDR2 SMNVEV (reference sequence). This CDR3 comprises 15 residues. This chain's CDR3 is CASSFGLAGNNEQFF. CDR3 nucleotide sequence: TGTGCCAGCAGTTTTGGGCTAGCGGGGAACAATGAGCAGTTCTTC.

The rearrangement joins TRBV9 to TRBJ2-7; 9 bases are shared with TRBD2. The CDR3 covers 16 residues. The germline V gene encodes CDR1 SGDLS and CDR2 YYNGEE. V was clipped by 2 bases and J by 1 base; unmatched bases: 7. The CDR3 reads CASSVGSGGPSYEQYF. CDR3 DNA sequence: TGTGCCAGCAGCGTGGGTAGCGGGGGCCCATCCTACGAGCAGTACTTC.

The chain is built from TRBV5-1 and TRBJ1-1; D unresolved. This CDR3 has 15 amino acids. Trimming took 1 base from V and 3 from J, leaving 13 bases between them. Germline lookup yields CDR1 SGHRS and CDR2 YFSETQ. The CDR3 spells CASSLLQAGDTEAFF. CDR3 sequence (DNA): TGCGCCAGCAGCTTGTTGCAGGCCGGGGACACTGAAGCTTTCTTT.

The rearrangement joins TRBV7-9 to TRBJ2-2; D remains ambiguous. Trimming removed 1 base from V and 0 bases from J, with 9 bases in between. This CDR3 contains 16 residues. CDR1 and CDR2 from the germline V gene are SEHNR and FQNEAQ (reference sequence). DNA for the CDR3: TGTGCCAGCAGCTTAGTCGCAGTTTCGAACACCGGGGAGCTGTTTTTT. Translated, it gives CASSLVAVSNTGELFF.

This clone came up a few times. The genes are TRBV4-2 and TRBJ2-2; TRBD2 agrees at 9 bases. Unmatched junction bases numbered 2, after V lost 1 base and J lost 5 bases. The CDR3 is 15 amino acids. Germline CDR1 LGHNA, CDR2 YNFKEQ. The CDR3 sequence is CASSQGLAGTGELFF. In nucleotides, the CDR3 is TGTGCCAGCAGCCAAGGCCTAGCGGGGACCGGGGAGCTGTTTTTT.

In its sample, this clone was seen once. This chain uses TRBV3-1 (or the pseudogene TRBV3-2) with TRBJ2-1; possibly TRBD2 for D (6 bases). V lost 6 bases, J lost 6 bases, and 12 bases lay in between. Germline V gene data show CDR1 as LGHDT and CDR2 as YNNKEL (reference sequence). The CDR3 has 13 amino acids. The CDR3 nucleotides read TGTGCCAGCAGGCCCGGGACTCTCAATGAGCAGTTCTTC. This translates into CASRPGTLNEQFF.

This chain connects TRBV28 to TRBJ2-7; 10 bases agree with TRBD1. Trimming removed 6 bases from V and 6 bases from J; junction bases left unmatched: 5. The CDR3 has 13 amino acids. CDR1 and CDR2 from the germline V gene are MDHEN and SYDVKM. CDR3 in amino acids: CASRTGGMGEQYF. CDR3 DNA sequence: TGTGCCAGCAGGACAGGGGGCATGGGCGAGCAGTACTTC.

The chain has TRBV6-1 and TRBJ2-1; 12 bases are a match to TRBD2. The CDR3 runs 15 residues. Trimming at V came to 2 bases and at J to 12 bases, leaving 8 bases not matched to a gene. Germline CDR1 and CDR2: MNHNS and SASEGT. CDR3 in amino acids: CASSERGLAGGGQFF. The CDR3 DNA is TGTGCCAGCAGTGAAAGGGGACTAGCGGGTGGTGGGCAGTTCTTC.

V gene TRBV7-8 combines with J gene TRBJ1-4; TRBD1 is a possible D gene (6 bases). Looked up from germline, CDR1 is SGHVS and CDR2 is FQNEAQ. The CDR3 is 19 residues long. Trimming left V 1 base short and J 3 bases short, with 21 bases between. The CDR3 sequence: CASSLVSGGGYGSNEKLFF. The CDR3 nucleotides read TGTGCCAGCAGCTTAGTTAGTGGGGGCGGATATGGGTCTAATGAAAAACTGTTTTTT.

This chain joins TRBV30 and TRBJ1-2; D is ambiguous. CDR1 and CDR2 from the germline V gene are GTSNPN and SVGIG (reference sequence). This CDR3 has 15 amino acids. V dropped 0 bases and J dropped 8 bases, with 19 bases sitting between them. The DNA of the CDR3 is TGTGCCTGGAGTGTAGGACTGAACCCATTCAGGGGCTACACCTTC. Translated: CAWSVGLNPFRGYTF.

This clone was seen a single time. The chain is built from TRBV4-1 and TRBJ2-5; possibly TRBD1 for D (6 bases). V lost 4 bases and J lost 5, with 14 bases in between. The V gene's germline CDR1 is MGHRA and CDR2 YSYEKL. The CDR3 sequence is 14 residues long. CDR3 nucleotides: TGCGCCAGCAGCCGGGGGCAGGGCTGGGAGACCCAGTACTTC. As protein: CASSRGQGWETQYF.